The subject of this entry is one T cell receptor (beta chain). Sequencing was performed with immunoSEQ multiplex PCR; in TCRdb, only in-frame clones are kept and a portion is missing. The sample lists approximately 68,000 clones, approximately 93% occurring once. This record belongs to a study of T cell changes during pregnancy in multiple sclerosis. This CDR3 has 16 amino acids. Trimming removed 3 bases from V and 6 bases from J; junction bases left unmatched: 10. In germline, CDR1 is SEHNR, CDR2 FQNEAQ (reference sequence). V usage is TRBV7-9 and J usage is TRBJ2-2; 7 bases map to TRBD2. Here the sequenced sample was peripheral blood, taken in the second trimester of pregnancy. The receptor was isolated from a female donor with multiple sclerosis, enrolled in a pregnancy study. This chain's CDR3 is CASSFSSGGRSGELFF. CDR3 nucleotides: TGTGCCAGCAGCTTTTCGTCGGGGGGAAGATCCGGGGAGCTGTTTTTT.